The sequence of this TCR beta chain was determined in a study of OX40 agonist ivuxolimab in advanced cancers. Study-level points and caveats: Some of the lowest clonal expansion was seen in partial responders at 0.1-3.0 mg/kg. CD8+ T cells showed, on average, more clonal expansion than CD4+ cells.

Patients were ineligible given autoimmune disease history or systemic immunosuppression. Concerning this clone: Its cognate antigen is unknown.

Generated by immunoSEQ multiplex PCR, the TCRdb table keeps only in-frame clones and is missing some. The sample has about 41,000 clones, approximately 89% seen once. The input for sequencing was CD4+ or CD8+ T cells sorted from blood, taken in a trial of the OX40 agonist ivuxolimab. The source of this sequence is an adult with an advanced solid tumor such as melanoma, head and neck, liver or kidney cancer.

The CDR3: CSASETGTNEKLFF. DNA for the CDR3: TGCAGCGCCTCGGAGACAGGAACTAATGAAAAACTGTTTTTT. The chain uses TRBV29-1 and TRBJ1-4; the D gene is possibly TRBD1 (6 bases). The CDR3 is 14 amino acids. V lost 7 bases, J lost 1 base, and 13 bases lay in between. CDR1 is SQVTM and CDR2 is ANQGSEA in the germline V gene.